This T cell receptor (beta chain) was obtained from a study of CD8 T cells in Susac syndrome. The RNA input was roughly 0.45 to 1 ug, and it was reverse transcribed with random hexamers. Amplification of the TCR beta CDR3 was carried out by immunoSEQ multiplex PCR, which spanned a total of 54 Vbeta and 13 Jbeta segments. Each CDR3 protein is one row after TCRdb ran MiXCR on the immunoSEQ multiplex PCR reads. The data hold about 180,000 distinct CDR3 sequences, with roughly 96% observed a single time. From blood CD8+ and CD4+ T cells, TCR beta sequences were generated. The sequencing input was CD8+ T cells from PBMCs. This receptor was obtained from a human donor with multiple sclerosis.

Written as DNA, the CDR3 is TGTGCCAGCAGCCCAAACGACATGGAGCAGTACTTC. Translating gives CASSPNDMEQYF. The rearrangement uses TRBV7-6 and TRBJ2-7; D gene uncertain. Deletions cut 5 bases from V and 7 bases from J, with 12 bases between. The CDR3 extends over 12 amino acids. CDR1 and CDR2 (germline): SGHVS, FNYEAQ. Using reference TRBV7-6 and TRBJ2-7 for the parts outside the CDR3, the full variable domain is GAGVSQSPRYKVTKRGQDVALRCDPISGHVSLYWYRQALGQGPEFLTYFNYEAQQDKSGLPNDRFSAERPEGSISTLTIQRTEQRDSAMYRCASSPNDMEQYFGPGTRLTVT.